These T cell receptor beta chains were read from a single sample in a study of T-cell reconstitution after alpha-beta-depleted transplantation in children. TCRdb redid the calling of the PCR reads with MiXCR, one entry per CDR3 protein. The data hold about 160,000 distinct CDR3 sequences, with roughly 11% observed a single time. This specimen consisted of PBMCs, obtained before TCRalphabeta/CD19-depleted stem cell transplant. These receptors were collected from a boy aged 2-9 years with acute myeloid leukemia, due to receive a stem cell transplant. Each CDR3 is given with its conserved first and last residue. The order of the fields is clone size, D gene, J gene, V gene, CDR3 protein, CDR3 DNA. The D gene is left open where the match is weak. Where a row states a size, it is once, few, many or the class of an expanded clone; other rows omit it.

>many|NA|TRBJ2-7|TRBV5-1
CASSFSYRSYEQYF
TGCGCCAGCAGCTTCTCATACCGCTCCTACGAGCAGTACTTC
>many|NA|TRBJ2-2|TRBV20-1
CSARGTDKEITGELFF
TGCAGTGCTAGAGGGACCGACAAGGAGATCACCGGGGAGCTGTTTTTT
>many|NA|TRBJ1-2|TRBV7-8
CASSLAAGSGYTF
TGTGCCAGCAGCTTAGCAGCGGGAAGCGGCTACACCTTC
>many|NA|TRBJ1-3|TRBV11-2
CASSLNRDSRVSGNTIYF
TGTGCCAGCAGCTTAAATAGGGACTCGAGGGTCTCTGGAAACACCATATATTTT
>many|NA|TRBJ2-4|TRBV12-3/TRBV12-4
CASSLRATKNIQYF
TGTGCCAGCAGTTTAAGGGCCACTAAAAACATTCAGTACTTC
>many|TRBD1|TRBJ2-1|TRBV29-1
CSVVTGYVYNEQFF
TGCAGCGTAGTGACAGGGTACGTTTACAATGAGCAGTTCTTC
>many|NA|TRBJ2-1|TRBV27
CASSLGLRSYNEQFF
TGTGCCAGCAGTTTAGGCTTACGCTCCTACAATGAGCAGTTCTTC
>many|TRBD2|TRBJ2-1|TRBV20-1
CSARDWGVAGEQFF
TGCAGTGCTAGAGATTGGGGGGTAGCGGGTGAGCAGTTCTTC
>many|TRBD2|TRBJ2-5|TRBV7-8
CASSLVGLAGGSYQETQYF
TGTGCCAGCAGCCTGGTGGGGCTAGCGGGAGGCTCATACCAAGAGACCCAGTACTTC
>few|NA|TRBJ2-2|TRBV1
CTSRLETSGVNTGELFF
TGCACCAGCAGACTCGAGACTAGCGGGGTGAACACCGGGGAGCTGTTTTTT
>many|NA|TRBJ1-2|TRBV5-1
CASSFLGRGTYGYTF
TGCGCCAGCAGCTTTTTGGGTCGCGGAACCTATGGCTACACCTTC
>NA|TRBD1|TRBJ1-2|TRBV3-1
CASCLGQGANYGYTF
TGTGCCAGCTGCCTAGGACAGGGGGCGAACTATGGCTACACCTTC
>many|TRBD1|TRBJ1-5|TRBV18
CASSGTVNTNQPQHF
TGTGCCAGCTCAGGGACAGTAAATACCAATCAGCCCCAGCATTTT
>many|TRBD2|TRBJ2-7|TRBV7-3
CASSLKPGLGTYEQYF
TGTGCCAGCAGCCTGAAACCGGGACTAGGCACCTACGAGCAGTACTTC
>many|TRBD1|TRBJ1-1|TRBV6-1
CASSPPGQGLFTEAFF
TGTGCCAGCAGTCCACCGGGACAGGGCCTTTTCACTGAAGCTTTCTTT
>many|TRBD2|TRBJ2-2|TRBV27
CASSTLAGGDTGELFF
TGTGCCAGCAGTACTCTAGCGGGGGGGGACACCGGGGAGCTGTTTTTT
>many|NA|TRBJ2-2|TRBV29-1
CSVESRVRGNTGELFF
TGCAGCGTTGAGTCCCGAGTTCGAGGGAACACCGGGGAGCTGTTTTTT
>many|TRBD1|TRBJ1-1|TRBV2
CASSRMGQPNTEAFF
TGTGCCAGCAGTCGAATGGGACAGCCTAACACTGAAGCTTTCTTT
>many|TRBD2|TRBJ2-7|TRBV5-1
CASGIAGADYEQYF
TGCGCCAGCGGGATAGCGGGAGCGGACTACGAGCAGTACTTC
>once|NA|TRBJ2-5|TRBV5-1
CASSISGEQIQYF
TGCGCCAGCAGTATATCGGGAGAACAGATCCAGTACTTC
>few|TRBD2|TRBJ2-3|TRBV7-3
CASSLRAGGEADTQYF
TGTGCCAGCAGCTTACGGGCGGGAGGTGAAGCAGATACGCAGTATTTT
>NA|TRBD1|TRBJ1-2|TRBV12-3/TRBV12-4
CASSSFRQGSGYTF
TGTGCCAGCAGTTCATTCAGACAGGGCTCTGGCTACACCTTC
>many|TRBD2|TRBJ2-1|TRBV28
CASSLGRGDSYNEQFF
TGTGCCAGCAGTTTGGGGCGGGGGGACTCCTACAATGAGCAGTTCTTC
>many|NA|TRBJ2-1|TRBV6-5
CASSYELDGAQQFF
TGTGCCAGCAGTTACGAGCTAGATGGGGCGCAGCAGTTCTTC
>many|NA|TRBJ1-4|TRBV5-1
CASSLGTVDEKLFF
TGCGCCAGCAGCTTGGGGACGGTCGATGAAAAACTGTTTTTT
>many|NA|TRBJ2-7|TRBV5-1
CASSLGFNYEQYF
TGCGCCAGCAGCTTGGGATTTAACTACGAGCAGTACTTC
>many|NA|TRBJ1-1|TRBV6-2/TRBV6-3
CASSYGEAVNTEAFF
TGTGCCAGCAGTTACGGAGAGGCGGTGAACACTGAAGCTTTCTTT
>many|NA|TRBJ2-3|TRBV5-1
CASSFAFTDTQYF
TGCGCCAGCAGCTTTGCGTTCACAGATACGCAGTATTTT
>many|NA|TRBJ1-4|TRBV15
CATSSSATNEKLFF
TGTGCCACCAGCAGTTCAGCAACTAATGAAAAACTGTTTTTT
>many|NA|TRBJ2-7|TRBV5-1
CASSFFGASYEQYF
TGCGCCAGCAGCTTTTTTGGAGCGTCCTACGAGCAGTACTTC
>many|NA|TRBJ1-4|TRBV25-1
CASSDSGEKLFF
TGTGCCAGCAGTGATTCTGGGGAAAAACTGTTTTTT
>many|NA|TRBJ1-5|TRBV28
CASSLQLSVQPQHF
TGTGCCAGCAGTTTACAACTATCGGTGCAGCCCCAGCATTTT
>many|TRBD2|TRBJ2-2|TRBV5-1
CASSLGLAGGISGTGELFF
TGCGCCAGCAGCTTGGGACTAGCGGGAGGAATATCGGGGACCGGGGAGCTGTTTTTT
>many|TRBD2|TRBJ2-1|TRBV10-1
CASRASGRSSEQFF
TGCGCCAGCAGGGCTAGCGGGAGGTCTAGTGAGCAGTTCTTC
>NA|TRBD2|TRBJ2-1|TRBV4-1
CASSQDRGSGEYNEQFF
TGCGCCAGCAGCCAAGACCGGGGTAGCGGGGAGTACAATGAGCAGTTCTTC
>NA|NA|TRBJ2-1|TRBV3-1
CACCQLSRRSYNEQFF
TGTGCCTGCTGCCAATTATCGCGGCGCTCCTACAATGAGCAGTTCTTC
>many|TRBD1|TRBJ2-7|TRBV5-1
CASSPLPWTGYYEQYF
TGCGCCAGCAGCCCGCTTCCGTGGACAGGGTACTACGAGCAGTACTTC
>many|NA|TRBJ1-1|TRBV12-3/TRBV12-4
CASSFQFPTTEAFF
TGTGCCAGCAGTTTTCAGTTCCCTACAACTGAAGCTTTCTTT
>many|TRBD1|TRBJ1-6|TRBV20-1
CSARRDRGSPLHF
TGCAGTGCTCGGAGGGACAGGGGGTCACCCCTCCACTTT
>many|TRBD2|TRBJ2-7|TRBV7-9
CASSSNLAGSHEQYF
TGTGCCAGCAGCTCAAATTTAGCGGGAAGCCACGAGCAGTACTTC
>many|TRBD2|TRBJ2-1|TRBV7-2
CASSFAGGSYNEQFF
TGTGCCAGCAGCTTCGCGGGGGGCTCCTACAATGAGCAGTTCTTC
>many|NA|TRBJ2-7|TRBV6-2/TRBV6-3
CASSYVGGEQYF
TGTGCCAGCAGTTACGTCGGGGGTGAGCAGTACTTC